This TCR beta chain emerged from a study of shared T cell receptors in the human thymus. Produced via immunoSEQ multiplex PCR; TCRdb's table is partial and in-frame only. This sample has hundreds of thousands of clones, with roughly 86% found just once. The germline V gene has CDR1 LNHNV and CDR2 YYDKDF (reference sequence). V gave up 9 bases and J gave up 3 bases, with 13 bases separating them. There are 13 residues in the CDR3. The data also belong to a second study, concerning human thymus T cells.

This clonotype was obtained from a boy younger than two with a congenital heart defect. What was sequenced was thymocytes. This chain joins TRBV15 and TRBJ2-3; the D gene is possibly TRBD1 (6 bases). The CDR3 sequence: CATLARGTDTQYF. The CDR3 DNA is TGTGCCACTTTGGCAAGGGGGACAGATACGCAGTATTTT.